This T cell receptor beta chain is drawn from a study of T-cell memory formation after mild COVID-19. The overall study: Largely donor-specific TCR clusters were found. Study-level findings and limits: Clones contracting over day 15 to 85 were CD4/CD8 balanced, with later expanders leaning CD4+. Contracting clones localized mainly to CM and EM when CD4+ and mainly to EMRA when CD8+.

TCRdb used MiXCR to reprocess the 5' RACE reads, holding one entry per CDR3 protein. The sample shows around 370,000 distinct CDR3 sequences, roughly 20% of them seen only once. Points on this clonotype: Its specificity is unknown.

V was pared by 5 bases and J by 3 bases, with 8 bases of the junction left unmatched. Germline V gives CDR1 SGHAT, CDR2 FQNNGV. The CDR3 extends over 16 amino acids. This TCR derives from an adult woman who had mild COVID-19 (a few samples of this study predate the infection). Cell type and time point are not known. The sequenced sample was PBMCs or a T cell subset sorted from them (not recorded which). The V gene is TRBV11-2, the J gene TRBJ2-3; 10 bases line up with TRBD2. The CDR3 DNA follows: TGTGCCAGCAGCACAAGCGGGGGGGCTCGGACAGATACGCAGTATTTT. Protein: CASSTSGGARTDTQYF.